The T cell receptor beta chain under discussion was sequenced for a study of OX40 agonist ivuxolimab in advanced cancers. Study information: Three patients responded partially, comprising one with hepatocellular carcinoma and two with cutaneous melanoma. Study conclusions and caveats: Expanded clones belonging to CD8+ T cells outnumbered, on average, those of CD4+.

Germline V CDR1 and CDR2: SGHAT, FQNNGV. The CDR3 contains 15 residues. Trimming cost V 6 bases and J 2 bases; bases outside gene matches: 9. Libraries were prepared by immunoSEQ multiplex PCR; TCRdb keeps only in-frame clonotypes and omits some of them. The repertoire consists of around 50,000 clones, with approximately 84% occurring once and the leading ten covering 1.2%. A word on this clone: The antigen is unknown.

Any history of autoimmune disease or systemic immunosuppression disqualified patients. The chain employs TRBV11-2 and TRBJ2-7; 8 bases map to TRBD1. This sequence originates from an adult with an advanced solid tumor such as melanoma, head and neck, liver or kidney cancer. This specimen was CD4+ or CD8+ T cells sorted from blood, taken in a trial of the OX40 agonist ivuxolimab. CDR3 bases: TGTGCCAGCAGGTCCCGGGACAGGCCGCCCTACGAGCAGTACTTC. This translates into CASRSRDRPPYEQYF.